This TCR beta chain was sequenced during a study of CD4 T cells in relation to SARS-CoV-2 and coronaviruses (dated by TCRdb to the early 2020s). Background for the entire study: In the ViraFEST assay, PBMCs were cultured with antigen for about eleven days, after which TCR beta CDR3s were sequenced to identify clonal expansions specific to the antigen. At the level of individual TCR clonotypes, the study measured memory CD4+ T cell crossreactivity between SARS-CoV-2 spike protein and common cold coronavirus spike proteins. An HIV-1 Nef peptide pool or a culture without peptide was used as the negative reference condition. HLA restriction was mapped for shared crossreactive spike epitopes using patient-derived lymphoblastoid cell lines. Samples from a few pre-COVID donors and the naive versus memory experiments were sequenced with the Adaptive Biotechnologies TCR-sequencing kit; other data were Illumina-based. A different TCR-beta assay, based on Illumina, was used to sequence expansion assays from other donors in the study.

Concerning this clone: Its antigen is still unknown. No much larger clone is present one base from it, and per-base qualities are unavailable.

CD4+ T cells from unexposed donors were collected before the COVID-19 pandemic (2011-2018). After approximately 11 days of culture, CD4+ T cells were isolated with the EasySep CD4+ T cell isolation kit. As cell numbers permitted, CD4+ T cells from unexposed donors were tested for reactivity to SARS-CoV-2 S and N and to four common cold coronavirus spike pools. Each well received approximately 2.2 million PBMCs, cultured in IMDM supplemented with roughly 5.1% human AB serum and roughly 10 IU/ml IL-2. Half of the culture medium was replaced with fresh IL-2-containing medium on days 3 and 7. Each peptide culture condition was generally run in triplicate replicate wells. Leukapheresis product for the unexposed donors was bought commercially. Ficoll-Paque PLUS gradient centrifugation was used to isolate PBMCs from leukapheresis product or whole blood. PBMCs were either cryopreserved at -140 degrees C or used fresh in the expansion assay. The QIAamp Micro DNA Kit was used to extract genomic DNA from the CD4+ T cells.

Overall study outcomes, separate from this receptor: Crossreactive clones showed significantly weaker SARS-CoV-2-driven expansion than monoreactive clones, consistent with antigenic imprinting. Small numbers of patients and of tested TCRs limited the study. No donor contributed both pre-pandemic and post-infection samples, which limited tracing the source of pre-existing responses. In about 60% of donors, memory CD4+ clonotypes turned up that crossrecognized SARS-CoV-2 and at least one common cold coronavirus spike. Since the crossreactivity analysis centred on spike protein, crossreactivity against other viral proteins was not assessed.

Receptors were amplified or captured by the immunoSEQ multiplex PCR assay. In the source study's methods: During preprocessing, nonproductive sequences were removed, as were CDR3s that did not start with C, did not end with F or W, or were shorter than 7 amino acids. Antigen-specific clonotypes were called with the MANAFEST web app on the basis of expansion relative to the reference and to other culture wells. A clone was considered positive if the clone showed significant expansion compared with the reference culture in 2 of 3 replicate wells at an FDR below 0.05. For a clone to be considered positive, significant expansion relative to all other tandem wells and an odds ratio above 5 were also required. After three terminal residues were trimmed from each end, CDR3 homology was quantified as pairwise Levenshtein distance using the stringdist R package. TCRdb's version of the immuneACCESS table is confined to in-frame rearrangements and falls short of the full clone set. An unresolved V gene accounts for under half of the shortfall where checked; the remainder is of unknown origin. V and J calls and clone size are given by that table; D and trimming were obtained from the DNA. The sample table lists about 21,000 clones, 70% to 85% of them with a count of one. 15% to 20% of the sample is taken by the ten largest.

From a lookup of the germline V gene, CDR1 and CDR2 are KGHSH and LQKENI. The junction carries 12 bases between V and J, which are trimmed by 3 bases and 7 bases respectively. The CDR3 covers 14 residues, taking in both the cysteine and the phenylalanine. The entry retains the CDR3 DNA only, 42 bases that are in frame from base 1. This sequence was found in a human donor in good health. This receptor chain uses TRBV18 and TRBJ1-4; the D gene is not confidently resolved. The sequenced sample consisted of CD4+ T cells from PBMCs, cultured in vitro. The DNA sequence is TGTGCCAGCTCACCGTCGCAGAGCTTTGAAAAACTGTTTTTT. It codes for CASSPSQSFEKLFF.